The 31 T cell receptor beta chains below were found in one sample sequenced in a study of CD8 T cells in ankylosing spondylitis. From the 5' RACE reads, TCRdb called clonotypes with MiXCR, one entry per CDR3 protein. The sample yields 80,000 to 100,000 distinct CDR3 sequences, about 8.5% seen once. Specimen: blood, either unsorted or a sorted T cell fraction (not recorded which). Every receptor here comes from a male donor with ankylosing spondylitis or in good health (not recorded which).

The CDR3 spells CSPRDIHTDTQYF. CDR3 nucleotides: TGCAGCCCCCGGGACATCCACACAGATACGCAGTATTTT. The gene calls are TRBV29-1 and TRBJ2-3, with a weak D call TRBD1 (6 bases). The CDR3 length is 13 residues. The germline CDR1 and CDR2 sequences are SQVTM and ANQGSEA. Trimming pared 8 bases from V and 2 bases from J, leaving 14 bases between.

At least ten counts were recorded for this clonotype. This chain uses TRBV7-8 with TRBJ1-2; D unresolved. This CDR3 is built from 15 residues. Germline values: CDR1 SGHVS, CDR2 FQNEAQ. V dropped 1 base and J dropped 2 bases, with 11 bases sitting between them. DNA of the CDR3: TGTGCCAGCAGCTTAGATTCCCTCTTAAACTATGGCTACACCTTC. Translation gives CASSLDSLLNYGYTF.

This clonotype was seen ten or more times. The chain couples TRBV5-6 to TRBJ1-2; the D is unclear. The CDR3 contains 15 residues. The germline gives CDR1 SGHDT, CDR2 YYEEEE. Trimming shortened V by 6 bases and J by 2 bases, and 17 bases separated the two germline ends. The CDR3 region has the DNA TGTGCCAGCACCCGAAAAGGCCTCTGGAACTATGGCTACACCTTC. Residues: CASTRKGLWNYGYTF.

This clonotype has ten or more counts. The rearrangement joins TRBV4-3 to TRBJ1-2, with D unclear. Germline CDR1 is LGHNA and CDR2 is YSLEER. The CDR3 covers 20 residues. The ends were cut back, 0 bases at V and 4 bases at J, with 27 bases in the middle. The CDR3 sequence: CASSQEPSPWVDFPLYGYTF. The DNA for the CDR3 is TGCGCCAGCAGCCAAGAACCCTCACCTTGGGTCGACTTCCCTCTCTATGGCTACACCTTC.

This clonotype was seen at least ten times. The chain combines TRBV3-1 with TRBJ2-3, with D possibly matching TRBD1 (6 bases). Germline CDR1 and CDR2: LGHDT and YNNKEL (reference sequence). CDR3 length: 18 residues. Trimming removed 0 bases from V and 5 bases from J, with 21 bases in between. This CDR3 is CASSQDPLLAGVRDTQYF. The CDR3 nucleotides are TGTGCCAGCAGCCAAGATCCCTTGCTGGCAGGGGTGCGAGATACGCAGTATTTT.

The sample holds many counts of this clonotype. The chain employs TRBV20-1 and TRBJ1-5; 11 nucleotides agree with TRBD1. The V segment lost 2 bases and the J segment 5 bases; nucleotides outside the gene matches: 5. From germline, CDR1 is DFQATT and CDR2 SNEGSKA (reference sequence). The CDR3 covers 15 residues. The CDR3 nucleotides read TGCAGTGCTAGACCGGGACAGGGGGGGCATCAGCCCCAGCATTTT. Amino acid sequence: CSARPGQGGHQPQHF.

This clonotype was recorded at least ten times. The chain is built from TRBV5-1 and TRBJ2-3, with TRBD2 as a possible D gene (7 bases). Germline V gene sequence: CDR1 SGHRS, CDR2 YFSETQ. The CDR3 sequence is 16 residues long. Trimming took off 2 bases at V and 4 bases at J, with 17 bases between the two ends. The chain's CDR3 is CASSFPVRGAPDTQYF. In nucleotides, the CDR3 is TGCGCCAGCAGCTTCCCCGTTCGGGGGGCACCAGATACGCAGTATTTT. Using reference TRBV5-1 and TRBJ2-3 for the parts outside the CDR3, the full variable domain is KAGVTQTPRYLIKTRGQQVTLSCSPISGHRSVSWYQQTPGQGLQFLFEYFSETQRNKGNFPGRFSGRQFSNSRSEMNVSTLELGDSALYLCASSFPVRGAPDTQYFGPGTRLTVL.

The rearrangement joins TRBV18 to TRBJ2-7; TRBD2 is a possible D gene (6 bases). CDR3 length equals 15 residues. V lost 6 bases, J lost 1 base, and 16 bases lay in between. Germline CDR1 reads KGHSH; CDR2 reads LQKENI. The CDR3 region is CASSTTSIPSYEQYF. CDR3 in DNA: TGTGCCAGCTCGACAACTAGCATCCCGTCCTACGAGCAGTACTTC.

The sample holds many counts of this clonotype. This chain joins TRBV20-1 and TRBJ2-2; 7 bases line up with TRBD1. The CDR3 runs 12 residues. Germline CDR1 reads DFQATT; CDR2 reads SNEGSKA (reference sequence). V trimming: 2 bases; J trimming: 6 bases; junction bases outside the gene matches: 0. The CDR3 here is CSARRGPGELFF. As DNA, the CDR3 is TGCAGTGCTAGAAGGGGGCCCGGGGAGCTGTTTTTT.

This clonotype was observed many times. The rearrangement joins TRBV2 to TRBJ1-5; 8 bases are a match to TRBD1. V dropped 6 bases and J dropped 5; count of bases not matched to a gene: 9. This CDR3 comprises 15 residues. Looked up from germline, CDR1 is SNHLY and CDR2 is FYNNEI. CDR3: CASRAGTGEYQPQHF. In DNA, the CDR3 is TGTGCCAGCAGGGCTGGGACAGGCGAGTATCAGCCCCAGCATTTT.

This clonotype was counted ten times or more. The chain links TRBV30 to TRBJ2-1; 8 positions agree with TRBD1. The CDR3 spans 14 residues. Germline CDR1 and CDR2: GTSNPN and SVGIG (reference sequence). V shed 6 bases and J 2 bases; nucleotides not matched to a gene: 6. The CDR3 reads CACTGQGPYNEQFF. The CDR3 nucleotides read TGTGCCTGCACCGGACAGGGACCCTACAATGAGCAGTTCTTC.

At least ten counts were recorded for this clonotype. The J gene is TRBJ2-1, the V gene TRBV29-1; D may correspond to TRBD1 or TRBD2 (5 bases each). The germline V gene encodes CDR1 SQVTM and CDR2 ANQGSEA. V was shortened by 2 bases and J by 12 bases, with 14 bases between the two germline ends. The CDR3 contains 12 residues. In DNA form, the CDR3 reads TGCAGCGTTGAATCTTTCCAGAGGGGGCAGTTCTTC. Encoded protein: CSVESFQRGQFF.

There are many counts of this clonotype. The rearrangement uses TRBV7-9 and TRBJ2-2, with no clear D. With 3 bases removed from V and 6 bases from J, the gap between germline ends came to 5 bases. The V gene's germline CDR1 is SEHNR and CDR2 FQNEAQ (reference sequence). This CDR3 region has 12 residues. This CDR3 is CASSFYPGELFF. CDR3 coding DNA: TGTGCCAGCAGCTTTTATCCCGGGGAGCTGTTTTTT.

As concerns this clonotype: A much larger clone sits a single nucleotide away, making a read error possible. CDR3 sequence: CACSLFAREAFF. Here the CDR3 DNA reads TGTGCCTGCAGCTTGTTCGCACGTGAAGCTTTCTTT. The chain carries TRBV7-9 and TRBJ1-1, with unresolved D. This CDR3 is built from 12 residues. CDR1 is SEHNR and CDR2 is FQNEAQ in the germline V gene (reference sequence).

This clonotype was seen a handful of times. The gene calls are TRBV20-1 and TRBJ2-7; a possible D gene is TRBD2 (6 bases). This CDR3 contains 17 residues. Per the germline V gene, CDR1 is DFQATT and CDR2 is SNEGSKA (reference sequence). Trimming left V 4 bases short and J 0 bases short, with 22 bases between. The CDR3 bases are TGCAGTGCTACCCCGACTAGGACGTTTTCCATCTCCTACGAGCAGTACTTC. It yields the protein CSATPTRTFSISYEQYF.

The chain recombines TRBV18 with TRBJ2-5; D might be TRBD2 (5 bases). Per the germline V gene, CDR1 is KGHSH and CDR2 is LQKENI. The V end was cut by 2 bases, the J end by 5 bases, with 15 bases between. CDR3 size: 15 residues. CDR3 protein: CASSPAGGAGETQYF. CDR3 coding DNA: TGTGCCAGCTCACCAGCCGGAGGAGCTGGGGAGACCCAGTACTTC.

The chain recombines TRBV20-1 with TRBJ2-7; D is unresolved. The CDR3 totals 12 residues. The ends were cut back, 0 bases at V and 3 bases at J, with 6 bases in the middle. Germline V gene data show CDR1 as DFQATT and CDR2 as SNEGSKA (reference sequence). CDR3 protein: CSARDDNYEQYF. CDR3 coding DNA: TGCAGTGCTAGAGATGACAACTACGAGCAGTACTTC.

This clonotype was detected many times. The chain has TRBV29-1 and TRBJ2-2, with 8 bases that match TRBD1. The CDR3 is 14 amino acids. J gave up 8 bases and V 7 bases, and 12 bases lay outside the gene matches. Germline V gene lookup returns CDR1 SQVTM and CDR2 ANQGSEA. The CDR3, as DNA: TGCAGCGCCGCGCTCGGGACAGGCCTAGGGGAGCTGTTTTTT. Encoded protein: CSAALGTGLGELFF.

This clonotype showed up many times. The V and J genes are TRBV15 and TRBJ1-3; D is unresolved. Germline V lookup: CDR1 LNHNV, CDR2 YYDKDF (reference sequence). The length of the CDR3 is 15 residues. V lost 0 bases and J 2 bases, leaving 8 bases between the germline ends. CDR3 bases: TGTGCCACCAGCAGAGATTTGGGGACTGGAAACACCATATATTTT. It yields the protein CATSRDLGTGNTIYF.

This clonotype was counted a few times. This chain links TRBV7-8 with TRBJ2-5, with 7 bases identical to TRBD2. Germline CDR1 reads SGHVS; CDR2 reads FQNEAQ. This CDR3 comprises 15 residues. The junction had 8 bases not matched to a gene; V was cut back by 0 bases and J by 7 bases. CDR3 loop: CASSLALNGGGTQYF. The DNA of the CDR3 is TGTGCCAGCAGCTTAGCTTTGAATGGCGGGGGGACCCAGTACTTC.

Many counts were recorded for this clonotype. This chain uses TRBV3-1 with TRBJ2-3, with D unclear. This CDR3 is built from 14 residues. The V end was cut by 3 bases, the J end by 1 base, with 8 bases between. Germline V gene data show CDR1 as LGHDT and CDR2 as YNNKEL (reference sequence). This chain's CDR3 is CASSQRSGTDTQYF. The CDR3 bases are TGTGCCAGCAGCCAGCGTTCGGGCACAGATACGCAGTATTTT.

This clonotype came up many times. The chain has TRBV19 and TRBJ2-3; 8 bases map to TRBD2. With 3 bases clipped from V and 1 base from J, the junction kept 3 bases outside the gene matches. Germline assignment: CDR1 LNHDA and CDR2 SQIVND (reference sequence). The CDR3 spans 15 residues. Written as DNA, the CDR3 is TGTGCCAGTAGTATTCCGCGGGGGGGCACAGATACGCAGTATTTT. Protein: CASSIPRGGTDTQYF. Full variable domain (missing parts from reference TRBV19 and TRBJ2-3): DGGITQSPKYLFRKEGQNVTLSCEQNLNHDAMYWYRQDPGQGLRLIYYSQIVNDFQKGDIAEGYSVSREKKESFPLTVTSAQKNPTAFYLCASSIPRGGTDTQYFGPGTRLTVL.

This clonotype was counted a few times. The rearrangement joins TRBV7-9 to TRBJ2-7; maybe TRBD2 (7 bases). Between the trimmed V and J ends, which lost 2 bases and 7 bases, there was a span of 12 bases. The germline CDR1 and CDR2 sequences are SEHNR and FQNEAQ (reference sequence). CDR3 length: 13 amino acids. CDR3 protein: CASSLSGGWEQYF. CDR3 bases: TGTGCCAGCAGCTTATCGGGGGGCTGGGAGCAGTACTTC.

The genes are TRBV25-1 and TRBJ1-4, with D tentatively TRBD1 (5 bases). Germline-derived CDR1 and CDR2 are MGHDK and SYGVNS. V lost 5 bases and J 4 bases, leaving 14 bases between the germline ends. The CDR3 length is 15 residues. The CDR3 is CASSMPRDGNEKLFF. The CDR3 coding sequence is TGTGCCAGCAGTATGCCCAGGGATGGTAATGAAAAACTGTTTTTT. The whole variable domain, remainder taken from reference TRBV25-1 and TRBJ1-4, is EADIYQTPRYLVIGTGKKITLECSQTMGHDKMYWYQQDPGMELHLIHYSYGVNSTEKGDLSSESTVSRIRTEHFPLTLESARPSHTSQYLCASSMPRDGNEKLFFGSGTQLSVL.

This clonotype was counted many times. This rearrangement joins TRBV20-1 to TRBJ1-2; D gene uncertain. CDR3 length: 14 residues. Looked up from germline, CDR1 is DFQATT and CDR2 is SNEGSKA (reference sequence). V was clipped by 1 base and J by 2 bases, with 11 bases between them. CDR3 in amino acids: CSARGPTDNYGYTF. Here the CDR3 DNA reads TGCAGTGCTAGAGGCCCCACTGACAACTATGGCTACACCTTC.

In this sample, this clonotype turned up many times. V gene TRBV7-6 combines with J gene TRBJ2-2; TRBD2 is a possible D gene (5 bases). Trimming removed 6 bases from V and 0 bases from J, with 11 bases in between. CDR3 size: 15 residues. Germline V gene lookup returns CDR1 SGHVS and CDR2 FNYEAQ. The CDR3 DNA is TGTGCCAGCAGATACCTAGCCACGAACACCGGGGAGCTGTTTTTT. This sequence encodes CASRYLATNTGELFF.

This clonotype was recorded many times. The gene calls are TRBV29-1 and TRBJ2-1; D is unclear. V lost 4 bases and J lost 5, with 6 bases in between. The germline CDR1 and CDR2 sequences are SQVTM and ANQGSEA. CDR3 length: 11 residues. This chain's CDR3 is CSVGRNNEQFF. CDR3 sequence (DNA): TGCAGCGTTGGCAGAAACAATGAGCAGTTCTTC.

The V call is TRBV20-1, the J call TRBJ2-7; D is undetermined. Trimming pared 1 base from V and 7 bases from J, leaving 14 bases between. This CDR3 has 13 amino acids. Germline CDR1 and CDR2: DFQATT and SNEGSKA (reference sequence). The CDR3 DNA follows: TGCAGTGCTAGAGGGGTGGGTTTGCGGGAGCAGTACTTC. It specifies CSARGVGLREQYF.

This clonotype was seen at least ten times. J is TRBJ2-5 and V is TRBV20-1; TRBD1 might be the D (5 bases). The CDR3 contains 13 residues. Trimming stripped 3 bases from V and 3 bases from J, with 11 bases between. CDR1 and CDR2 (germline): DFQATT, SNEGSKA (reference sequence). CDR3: CSASDPQEETQYF. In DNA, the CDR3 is TGCAGTGCTAGTGACCCACAGGAAGAGACCCAGTACTTC.

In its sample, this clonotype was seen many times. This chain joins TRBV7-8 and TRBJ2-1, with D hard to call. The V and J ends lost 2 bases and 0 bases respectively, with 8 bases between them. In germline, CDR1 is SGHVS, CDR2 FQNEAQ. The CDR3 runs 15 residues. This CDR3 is CASSLLGSSYNEQFF. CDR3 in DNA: TGTGCCAGCAGCTTACTGGGAAGCTCCTACAATGAGCAGTTCTTC.

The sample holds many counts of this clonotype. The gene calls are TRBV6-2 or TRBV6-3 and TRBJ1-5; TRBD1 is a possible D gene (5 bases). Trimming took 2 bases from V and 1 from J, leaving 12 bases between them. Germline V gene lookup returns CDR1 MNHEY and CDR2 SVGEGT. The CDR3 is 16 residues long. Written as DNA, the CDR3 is TGTGCCAGCAGTTACCGGGGGTTGGGGAGCAATCAGCCCCAGCATTTT. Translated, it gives CASSYRGLGSNQPQHF.